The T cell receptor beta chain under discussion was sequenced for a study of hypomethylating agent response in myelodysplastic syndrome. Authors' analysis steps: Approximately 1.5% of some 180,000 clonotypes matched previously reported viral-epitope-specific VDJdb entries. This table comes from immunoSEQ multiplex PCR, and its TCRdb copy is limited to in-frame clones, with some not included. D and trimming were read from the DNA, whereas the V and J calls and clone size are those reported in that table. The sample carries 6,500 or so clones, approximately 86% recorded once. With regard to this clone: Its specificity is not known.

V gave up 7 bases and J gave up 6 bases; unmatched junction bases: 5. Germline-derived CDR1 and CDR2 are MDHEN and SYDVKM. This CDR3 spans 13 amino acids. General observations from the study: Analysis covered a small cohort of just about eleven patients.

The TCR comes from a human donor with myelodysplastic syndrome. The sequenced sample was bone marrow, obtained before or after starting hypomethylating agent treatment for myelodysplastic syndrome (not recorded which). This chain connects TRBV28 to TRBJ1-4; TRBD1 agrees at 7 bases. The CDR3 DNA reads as TGTGCCAGCACCCCGGGACAGTATGAAAAACTGTTTTTT. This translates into CASTPGQYEKLFF.